Listed here are 2 T cell receptor beta chains from one sample, sequenced in a study of CD8+CD57+ T cells in acquired aplastic anemia. Patients chosen for sequencing had CD8+CD57+ cells that had expanded, as shown by flow cytometry. CDR3 and TCR beta VDJ profiling relied on a genomic DNA template. TCRdb called the reads again in MiXCR, with one record for every CDR3 protein. The sample records about 200,000 distinct CDR3 sequences, around 50% being singletons. The specimen was sorted CD4+, CD8+, or CD8+CD57+ T cells (not recorded which) from PBMCs. The source is a human donor with aplastic anemia.

This clonotype has at least ten counts. The chain combines TRBV20-1 with TRBJ1-2; TRBD1 agrees at 10 bases. From germline, CDR1 is DFQATT and CDR2 SNEGSKA (reference sequence). Trimming cost V 6 bases and J 9 bases; bases outside gene matches: 16. The CDR3 consists of 15 residues. Here the CDR3 reads CSAPRGGTGDQSYTF. CDR3 nucleotides: TGCAGTGCCCCGAGAGGAGGGACAGGGGACCAAAGCTACACCTTC.

This clonotype was detected ten times or more. This chain joins TRBV19 and TRBJ1-4, with 8 bases matching TRBD1. With V trimmed by 5 bases and J by 4 bases, 9 bases remained unmatched. The CDR3 contains 16 residues. Looked up from germline, CDR1 is LNHDA and CDR2 is SQIVND (reference sequence). This chain's CDR3 is CASSRRAGQDNEKLFF. In DNA form, the CDR3 reads TGTGCCAGTAGTCGGAGAGCGGGACAGGATAATGAAAAACTGTTTTTT.